This T cell receptor (beta chain) was sequenced for a study of cytomegalovirus exposure and HLA in healthy donors. Study results and limitations: Several top significant clusters appeared, in a later analysis, to be linked to common viral pathogens. Apart from CMV serostatus, no immune exposure information was available. Earlier findings revealed that most TCR beta V segments proved productive either about 87% or about 30% of the time. Most TCR sequences proved rare, with some public TCRs found in many donors.

J was trimmed by 4 bases and V by 4 bases; bases with no gene match: 3. Germline lookup yields CDR1 SGHAT and CDR2 FQNNGV. CDR3 size: 14 residues. For this clone: What it binds is not known.

Amplification used 60 Vbeta primers and 13 Jbeta primers. Repertoires were generated with immunoSEQ multiplex PCR, while TCRdb's copy carries only in-frame clones and drops some. The table counts fewer than 150,000 clones; 2.7% lies in the top ten. The sample was PBMCs. The J gene is TRBJ2-5, the V gene TRBV11-2; TRBD2 agrees at 10 bases. The clonotype originates from a man aged 40-50 years in good health and CMV-seronegative. The CDR3 here is CASSSPSGGETQYF. CDR3 sequence (DNA): TGTGCCAGCAGCTCTCCTAGCGGGGGAGAGACCCAGTACTTC.